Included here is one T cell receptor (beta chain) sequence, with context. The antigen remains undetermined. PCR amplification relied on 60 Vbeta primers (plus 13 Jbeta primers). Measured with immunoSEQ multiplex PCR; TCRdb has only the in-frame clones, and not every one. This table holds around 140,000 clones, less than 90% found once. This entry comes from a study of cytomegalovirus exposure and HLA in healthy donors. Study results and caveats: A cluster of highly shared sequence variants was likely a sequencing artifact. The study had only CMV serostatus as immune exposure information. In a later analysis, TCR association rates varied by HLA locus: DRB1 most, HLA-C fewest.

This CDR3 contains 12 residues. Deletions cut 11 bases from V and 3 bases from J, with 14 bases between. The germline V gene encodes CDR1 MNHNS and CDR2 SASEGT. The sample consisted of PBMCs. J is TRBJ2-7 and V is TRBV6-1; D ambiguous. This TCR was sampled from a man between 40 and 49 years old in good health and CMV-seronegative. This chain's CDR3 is CAVGLPSYEQYF. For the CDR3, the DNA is TGTGCCGTTGGCCTTCCCAGCTACGAGCAGTACTTC.